The clone carrying this TCR beta chain was recorded once. Its antigen is not known. This entry is derived from a study of a mutant IDH1 vaccine in newly diagnosed glioma. Using immunoSEQ multiplex PCR, the repertoire was profiled, and TCRdb retains in-frame clones only, with some absent. This sample has 56,000 or so clones, with over 75% found just once. Per germline, CDR1 LNHNV and CDR2 YYDKDF (reference sequence). The V end was cut by 5 bases, the J end by 5 bases, with 19 bases between. The CDR3 spans 15 residues. Described time point: week 47, end of study. Every vaccine dose comprised 300 ug of mutant IDH1 20-mer peptide plus topical imiquimod.

The receptor comes from a woman aged 40 to 49 with glioma. Some clones in this sample may be carry-over from other donors' samples. The chain is built from TRBV15 and TRBJ2-7; D assignment may be TRBD1 or TRBD2 (6 bases each). The material was PBMCs, obtained from a glioma patient whose treatment included an IDH1 peptide vaccine. Here the CDR3 DNA reads TGTGCCACCAGCGGCGGTGAGGGGGGCCGTAACGAGCAGTACTTC. It translates to CATSGGEGGRNEQYF.